The next 17 T cell receptor beta chains were all read from a single sample in a study of Graves' ophthalmopathy and Graves' hyperthyroidism. The authors amplified TCR beta CDR3 regions, and they did so from RNA transcripts for repertoire sequencing. RT-PCR with HTBI primers came first, then second-round multiplex PCR. MiXCR was run by TCRdb on the multiplex PCR reads, yielding one entry per CDR3 protein. The sample has approximately 540,000 distinct CDR3 sequences, 39% seen once; the top ten hold about 4.6%. The sequenced material came from peripheral blood or thyroid tissue (not recorded which). These receptors were collected from an adult man with Graves' hyperthyroidism.

V usage is TRBV10-3 and J usage is TRBJ2-7, with 13 nucleotides matching TRBD2. This CDR3 comprises 15 residues. Germline V gene sequence: CDR1 ENHRY, CDR2 SYGVKD. V shed 6 bases, J shed 5 bases, and the junction held 7 bases outside the gene matches. This CDR3 is CAISTRGLAGNEQYF. CDR3 DNA: TGTGCCATCAGCACCCGGGGACTAGCGGGAAACGAGCAGTACTTC.

The rearrangement uses TRBV2 and TRBJ1-4, with D possibly matching TRBD1 (6 bases). The CDR3 has 16 residues. V lost 7 bases, J lost 1 base, and 16 bases lay in between. Germline lookup yields CDR1 SNHLY and CDR2 FYNNEI. The CDR3: CASTAGGGLTNEKLFF. CDR3 sequence (DNA): TGTGCCAGCACAGCGGGAGGGGGTTTAACTAATGAAAAACTGTTTTTT.

This clonotype was found many times. This sequence joins TRBV20-1 and TRBJ1-5; D gene uncertain. The ends were cut back, 3 bases at V and 3 bases at J, with 6 bases in the middle. The CDR3 is 12 residues long. Looked up from germline, CDR1 is DFQATT and CDR2 is SNEGSKA (reference sequence). The CDR3 DNA reads TGCAGTGCTAGCATCCCCAATCAGCCCCAGCATTTT. Protein product: CSASIPNQPQHF.

For the CDR3, the DNA is TGTGCCAGCTCATGGTCCGGGGGGCAGTACGAGCAGTACTTC. It codes for CASSWSGGQYEQYF. The chain links TRBV7-8 to TRBJ2-7, with D possibly TRBD2 on 7 matching bases. This CDR3 comprises 14 residues. V lost 8 bases, J lost 4 bases, and 18 bases lay in between. Per germline, CDR1 SGHVS and CDR2 FQNEAQ.

This chain links TRBV7-9 with TRBJ2-5; D possibly corresponds to TRBD1 (5 bases). CDR1 is SEHNR, CDR2 FQNEAQ, per germline (reference sequence). The CDR3 length is 12 residues. Between the trimmed V and J ends, which lost 7 bases and 5 bases, there was a span of 11 bases. The CDR3 protein is CASTGQAETQYF. CDR3 bases: TGTGCCAGCACAGGGCAGGCGGAGACCCAGTACTTC.

This clonotype was found many times. The V call is TRBV5-8, the J call TRBJ1-1; D uncertain. This CDR3 has 13 residues. Germline assignment: CDR1 SGHTS and CDR2 YDEGEE. Trimming pared 3 bases from V and 2 bases from J, leaving 8 bases between. The CDR3 protein is CASSSQINTEAFF. For the CDR3, the DNA is TGTGCCAGCAGCTCTCAAATTAACACTGAAGCTTTCTTT.

The rearrangement links TRBV4-1 to TRBJ1-4; D is unclear. Trimming left V 3 bases short and J 1 base short, with 6 bases between. Germline CDR1 MGHRA, CDR2 YSYEKL. This CDR3 is built from 14 residues. The DNA of the CDR3 is TGCGCCAGCAGCCACCTCCAAACTAATGAAAAACTGTTTTTT. This gives the protein CASSHLQTNEKLFF.

V usage is TRBV12-3 or TRBV12-4 and J usage is TRBJ2-5; D not certain. This CDR3 has 13 residues. Between the trimmed V and J ends, which lost 1 base and 9 bases, there was a span of 12 bases. CDR3 nucleotide sequence: TGTGCCAGCAGTTTAGGTAGCCATCAGCCCCAGTACTTC. Protein: CASSLGSHQPQYF.

The rearrangement joins TRBV7-2 to TRBJ2-5, with 11 positions matching TRBD2. Germline CDR1 SGHTA, CDR2 FQGNSA. CDR3 length: 22 amino acids. Germline trimming cut 3 bases from V and 2 bases from J; bases unmatched to any gene: 23. The DNA of the CDR3 is TGTGCCAGCAGCTTTACTAGCGGGGGTCCAATACCCGAAAAGAAACGACAAGAGACCCAGTACTTC. Protein: CASSFTSGGPIPEKKRQETQYF.

Comments on this clonotype: This may stem from a read error, because a much larger clone lies one nucleotide away. The V gene is TRBV12-3 or TRBV12-4, the J gene TRBJ1-4; no reliable D call. There are 13 residues in the CDR3. CDR3 sequence: CASSLGLRENLFF. The DNA of the CDR3 is TGTGCCAGCAGTTTGGGCTTACGAGAAAACCTGTTTTTT.

For this clonotype: Being one base from a much bigger clone, this may be a read error. It is likely a read error, because the conserved phenylalanine at the end of the CDR3 is missing. The CDR3 is CASSARLWGQPQHL. The CDR3 DNA sequence: TGTGCCAGCAGTGCCCGACTTTGGGGTCAGCCCCAGCATCTT. The chain recombines TRBV6-5 with TRBJ1-5, with D unclear. The CDR3 sequence is 14 residues long. The germline CDR1 and CDR2 sequences are MNHEY and SVGAGI. V lost 5 bases and J 6 bases, leaving 14 bases between the germline ends.

This clonotype was detected only a few times. This chain links TRBV2 with TRBJ2-7, with 8 bases that match TRBD2. The CDR3 extends over 15 amino acids. V lost 8 bases, J lost 0 bases, and 9 bases stayed unmatched. Germline CDR1 is SNHLY and CDR2 is FYNNEI. The CDR3 is CASCPGGAISYEQYF. The CDR3 DNA follows: TGTGCCAGCTGTCCGGGAGGGGCCATCTCCTACGAGCAGTACTTC.

This clonotype was observed many times. The CDR3 bases are TGTGCCAGCAGCTTACGTAGATCTTTGACCGGGACAGGGGATAGCAATCAGCCCCAGCATTTT. Residues: CASSLRRSLTGTGDSNQPQHF. The V call is TRBV7-8, the J call TRBJ1-5, with 10 nucleotides matching TRBD1. This CDR3 spans 21 amino acids. V was clipped by 2 bases and J by 0 bases; unmatched bases: 16. Germline CDR1 and CDR2: SGHVS and FQNEAQ.

This chain uses TRBV7-9 with TRBJ2-7, with 11 bases identical to TRBD2. V lost 5 bases, J lost 7 bases, and 13 bases stayed unmatched. The CDR3 contains 16 residues. Per the germline V gene, CDR1 is SEHNR and CDR2 is FQNEAQ (reference sequence). This CDR3 reads CASSQIGTSGSNEQYF. The CDR3, as DNA: TGTGCCAGCAGCCAAATTGGGACTAGCGGCAGCAATGAGCAGTACTTC. The entire variable domain, with the rest obtained from reference TRBV7-9 and TRBJ2-7, is as follows: DTGVSQNPRHKITKRGQNVTFRCDPISEHNRLYWYRQTLGQGPEFLTYFQNEAQLEKSRLLSDRFSAERPKGSFSTLEIQRTEQGDSAMYLCASSQIGTSGSNEQYFGPGTRLTVT.

This clonotype appeared many times. The V and J genes are TRBV19 and TRBJ1-2; 8 nucleotides align to TRBD1. The V gene's germline CDR1 is LNHDA and CDR2 SQIVND (reference sequence). This CDR3 spans 15 amino acids. The J segment lost 5 bases and the V segment lost 3 bases, leaving 8 bases of the junction unmatched. CDR3 loop: CASSIVAGGLYGYTF. The CDR3 DNA reads as TGTGCCAGTAGTATTGTCGCAGGGGGCTTATATGGCTACACCTTC.

This clonotype was counted many times. The V and J genes are TRBV19 and TRBJ1-1; D gene uncertain. Trimming shortened V by 6 bases and J by 1 base, and 9 bases separated the two germline ends. The CDR3 totals 13 residues. Looked up from germline, CDR1 is LNHDA and CDR2 is SQIVND (reference sequence). The CDR3 coding sequence is TGTGCCAGTAGAAAGGGCTGGAACACTGAAGCTTTCTTT. It specifies CASRKGWNTEAFF.

This clonotype was recorded many times. The V call is TRBV9, the J call TRBJ2-2; D possibly corresponds to TRBD1 (6 bases). This CDR3 contains 17 residues. The germline V gene has CDR1 SGDLS and CDR2 YYNGEE. Trimming removed 2 bases at V and 1 base at J, with 15 bases between. CDR3 residues: CASSVRKQGRNTGELFF. CDR3 nucleotides: TGTGCCAGCAGCGTCCGAAAACAGGGACGGAACACCGGGGAGCTGTTTTTT.